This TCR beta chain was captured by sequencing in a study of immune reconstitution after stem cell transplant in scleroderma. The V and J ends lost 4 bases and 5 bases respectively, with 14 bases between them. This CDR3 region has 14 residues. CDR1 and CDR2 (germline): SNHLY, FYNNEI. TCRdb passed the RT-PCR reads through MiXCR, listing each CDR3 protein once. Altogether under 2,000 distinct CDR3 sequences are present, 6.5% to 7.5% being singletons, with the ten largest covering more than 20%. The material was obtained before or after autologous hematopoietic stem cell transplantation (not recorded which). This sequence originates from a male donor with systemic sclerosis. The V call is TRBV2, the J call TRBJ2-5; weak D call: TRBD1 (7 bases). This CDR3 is CASSVGGGGETQYF. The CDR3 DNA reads TGTGCCAGCAGTGTCGGCGGAGGGGGCGAGACCCAGTACTTC.